The present T cell receptor (beta chain) was sequenced within a study of human T cells and chemical hapten exposure. The overall study: Scalp application of diphenylcyclopropenone was performed weekly in patients across the entire approximately 24-week study. General study findings and limits: DPC sensitization left the count of TCRs above 1 in 1000 unchanged.

This clonotype was seen repeatedly, ten times or more. Its target is unknown. Specified time point: patch test 1, 2 weeks after DPC sensitization. Specified treatment: therapeutic diphenylcyclopropenone sensitization with weekly scalp DPC. TCRdb ran MiXCR on the RACE reads and lists one entry per CDR3 protein. Here the sample spans approximately 400,000 distinct CDR3 sequences, about 4.4% being singletons. Trimming took off 2 bases at V and 7 bases at J, with 12 bases between the two ends. CDR1 is GTSNPN, CDR2 SVGIG, per germline (reference sequence). This CDR3 is built from 13 residues. The TCR sequence derives from a woman aged 50 to 60 with alopecia areata. Some clones in this sample may be carry-over from other donors' samples. The J gene is TRBJ1-5, the V gene TRBV30; tentative D call: TRBD1 (5 bases). Source: whole blood, taken in connection with sensitization to the hapten diphenylcyclopropenone (DPC). CDR3 sequence (DNA): TGTGCCTGGAGTCCGTCGGGGGTCCAGCCCCAGCATTTT. As protein: CAWSPSGVQPQHF.